This TCR beta chain was found in a study of T cells in Graves' hyperthyroidism and ophthalmopathy. The investigators amplified TCR beta CDR3 regions from RNA transcripts. The study used the HTBI primer set for a first-round RT-PCR of the TCR CDR3. Via MiXCR, TCRdb re-called the multiplex PCR reads, giving one row per CDR3 protein. The sample carries more than 500,000 distinct CDR3 sequences, around 16% recorded once. Hyperthyroidism of Graves' type that showed no ophthalmopathy progression within 18 months was stable. Newly diagnosed hyperthyroidism patients aged 18 to 65 years had disease lasting under 2 months. Unmatched junction bases numbered 7, after V lost 6 bases and J lost 3 bases. This CDR3 contains 16 residues. Germline CDR1 reads MNHEY; CDR2 reads SMNVEV (reference sequence). There are a few counts of this clonotype.

The sequenced material came from blood. The source of this sequence is a woman in her 30s with Graves' hyperthyroidism. This sequence joins TRBV27 and TRBJ2-7; 14 bases line up with TRBD2. CDR3 in DNA: TGTGCCAGCAGCCGGACTAGCGGGAGGTTAATCTACGAGCAGTACTTC. Translating gives CASSRTSGRLIYEQYF.